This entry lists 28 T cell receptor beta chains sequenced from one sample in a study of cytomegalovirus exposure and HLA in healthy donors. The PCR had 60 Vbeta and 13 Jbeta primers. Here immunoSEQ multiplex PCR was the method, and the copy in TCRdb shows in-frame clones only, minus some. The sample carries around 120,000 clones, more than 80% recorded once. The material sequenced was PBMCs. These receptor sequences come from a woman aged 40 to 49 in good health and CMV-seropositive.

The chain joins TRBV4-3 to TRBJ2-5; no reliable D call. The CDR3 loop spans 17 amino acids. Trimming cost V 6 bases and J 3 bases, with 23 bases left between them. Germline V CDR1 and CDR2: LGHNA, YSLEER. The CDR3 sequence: CASRRHVNSLPEETQYF. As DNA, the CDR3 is TGCGCCAGCAGACGTCATGTTAATAGCCTGCCTGAAGAGACCCAGTACTTC.

CDR3 DNA: TGTGCCAGCAGCTACGAGGGACAGGGGGCGGGCGGCTACACCTTC. Amino acid sequence: CASSYEGQGAGGYTF. The gene calls are TRBV2 and TRBJ1-2, with 12 bases aligning to TRBD1. The CDR3 extends over 15 amino acids. The V segment lost 6 bases and the J segment 8 bases; nucleotides outside the gene matches: 10. The V gene's germline CDR1 is SNHLY and CDR2 FYNNEI.

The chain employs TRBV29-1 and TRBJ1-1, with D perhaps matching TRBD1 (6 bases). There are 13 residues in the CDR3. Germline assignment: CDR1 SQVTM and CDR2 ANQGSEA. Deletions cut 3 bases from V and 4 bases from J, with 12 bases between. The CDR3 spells CSVEPAGATEAFF. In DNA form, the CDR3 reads TGCAGCGTTGAGCCCGCAGGGGCCACTGAAGCTTTCTTT.

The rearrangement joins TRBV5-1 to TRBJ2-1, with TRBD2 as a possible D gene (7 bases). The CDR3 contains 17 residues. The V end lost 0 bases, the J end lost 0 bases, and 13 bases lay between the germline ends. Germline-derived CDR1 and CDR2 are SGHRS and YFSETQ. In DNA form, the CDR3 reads TGCGCCAGCAGCTTGGAGGGGGGGCTGAGCTCCTACAATGAGCAGTTCTTC. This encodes CASSLEGGLSSYNEQFF.

CDR3 sequence: CASSYGTGAYEQYF. In DNA, the CDR3 is TGTGCCAGCAGTTACGGGACAGGGGCCTACGAGCAGTACTTC. The V and J genes are TRBV6-5 and TRBJ2-7; 10 bases line up with TRBD1. Per the germline V gene, CDR1 is MNHEY and CDR2 is SVGAGI. The CDR3 length is 14 residues. The J segment lost 2 bases and the V segment lost 2 bases, leaving 0 bases of the junction unmatched.

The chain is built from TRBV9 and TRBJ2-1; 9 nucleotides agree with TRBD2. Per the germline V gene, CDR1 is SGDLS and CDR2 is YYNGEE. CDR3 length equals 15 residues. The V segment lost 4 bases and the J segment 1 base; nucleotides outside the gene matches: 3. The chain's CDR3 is CASSFGLASYNEQFF. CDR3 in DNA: TGTGCCAGCAGCTTTGGACTAGCGTCCTACAATGAGCAGTTCTTC.

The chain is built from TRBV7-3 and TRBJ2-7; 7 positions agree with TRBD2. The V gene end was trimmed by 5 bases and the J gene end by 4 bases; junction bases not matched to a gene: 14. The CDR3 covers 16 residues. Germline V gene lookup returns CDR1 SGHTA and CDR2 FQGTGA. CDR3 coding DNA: TGTGCCAGCAGCCCCGCTGGCGGGAGTCGGTCTTACGAGCAGTACTTC. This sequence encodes CASSPAGGSRSYEQYF.

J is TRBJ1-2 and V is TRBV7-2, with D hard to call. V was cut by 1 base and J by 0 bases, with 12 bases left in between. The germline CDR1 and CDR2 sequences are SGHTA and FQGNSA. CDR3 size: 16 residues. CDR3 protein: CASSLGSAIANYGYTF. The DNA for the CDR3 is TGTGCCAGCAGCTTAGGGTCCGCTATCGCTAACTATGGCTACACCTTC.

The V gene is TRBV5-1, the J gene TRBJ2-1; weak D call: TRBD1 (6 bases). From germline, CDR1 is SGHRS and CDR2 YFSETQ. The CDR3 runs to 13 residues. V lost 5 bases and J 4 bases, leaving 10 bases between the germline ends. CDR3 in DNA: TGCGCCAGCAGACGTGGACAGTACAATGAGCAGTTCTTC. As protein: CASRRGQYNEQFF.

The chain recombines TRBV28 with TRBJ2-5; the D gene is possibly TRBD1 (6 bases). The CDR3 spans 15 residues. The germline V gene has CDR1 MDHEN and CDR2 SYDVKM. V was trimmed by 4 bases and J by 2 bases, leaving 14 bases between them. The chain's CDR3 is CASSSPGQPQETQYF. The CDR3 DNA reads TGTGCCAGCAGTTCCCCCGGACAGCCTCAAGAGACCCAGTACTTC.

The CDR3 reads CASSPVATGHADTQYF. CDR3 bases: TGTGCCAGCAGCCCCGTAGCGACAGGTCATGCAGATACGCAGTATTTT. The chain links TRBV5-4 to TRBJ2-3; TRBD1 is a possible D gene (6 bases). Germline V gene data show CDR1 as SGHNT and CDR2 as YYREEE (reference sequence). V dropped 4 bases and J dropped 4 bases, with 19 bases sitting between them. The CDR3 has 16 amino acids.

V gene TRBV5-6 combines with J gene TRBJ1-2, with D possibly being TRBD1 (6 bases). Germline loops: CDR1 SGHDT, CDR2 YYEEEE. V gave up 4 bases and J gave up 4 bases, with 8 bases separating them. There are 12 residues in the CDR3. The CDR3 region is CASSRTVYGYTF. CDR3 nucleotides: TGTGCCAGCAGCCGGACAGTCTATGGCTACACCTTC.

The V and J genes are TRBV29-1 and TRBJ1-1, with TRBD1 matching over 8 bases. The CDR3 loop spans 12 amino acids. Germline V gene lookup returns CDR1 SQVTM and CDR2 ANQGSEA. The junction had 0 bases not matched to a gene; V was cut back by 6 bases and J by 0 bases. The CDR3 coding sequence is TGCAGCGTGACAGGGGTGAACACTGAAGCTTTCTTT. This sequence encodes CSVTGVNTEAFF.

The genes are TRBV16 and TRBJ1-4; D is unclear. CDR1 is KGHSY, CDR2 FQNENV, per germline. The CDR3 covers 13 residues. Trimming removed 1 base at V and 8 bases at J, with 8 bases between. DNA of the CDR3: TGTGCCAGCAGCCAATACGGGGAGGAAAAACTGTTTTTT. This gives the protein CASSQYGEEKLFF.

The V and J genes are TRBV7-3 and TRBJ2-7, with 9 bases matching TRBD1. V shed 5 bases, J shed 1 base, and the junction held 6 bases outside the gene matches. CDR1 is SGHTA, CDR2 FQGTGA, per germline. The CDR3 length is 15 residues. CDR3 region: CASSETGGGSYEQYF. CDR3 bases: TGTGCCAGCAGCGAAACAGGGGGCGGGTCCTACGAGCAGTACTTC.

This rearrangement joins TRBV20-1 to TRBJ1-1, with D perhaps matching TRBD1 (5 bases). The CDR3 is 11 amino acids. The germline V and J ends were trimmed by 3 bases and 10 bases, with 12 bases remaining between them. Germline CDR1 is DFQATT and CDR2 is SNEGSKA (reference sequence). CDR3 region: CSASAGPVAFF. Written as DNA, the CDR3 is TGCAGTGCTAGTGCGGGACCGGTAGCTTTCTTT.

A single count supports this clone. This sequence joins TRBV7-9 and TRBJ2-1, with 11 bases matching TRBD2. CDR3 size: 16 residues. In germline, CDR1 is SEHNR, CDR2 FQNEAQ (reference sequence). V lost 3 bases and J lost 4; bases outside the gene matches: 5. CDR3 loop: CASSLVIAGGYNEQFF. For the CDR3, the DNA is TGTGCCAGCAGCTTGGTCATAGCGGGAGGGTACAATGAGCAGTTCTTC.

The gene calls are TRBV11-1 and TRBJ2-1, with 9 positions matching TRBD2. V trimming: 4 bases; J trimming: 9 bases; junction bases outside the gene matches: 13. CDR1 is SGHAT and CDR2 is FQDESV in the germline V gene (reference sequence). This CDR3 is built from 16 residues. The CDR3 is CASSSGAGGHLGEQFF. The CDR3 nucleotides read TGTGCCAGCAGCTCAGGGGCGGGAGGGCATTTGGGTGAGCAGTTCTTC.

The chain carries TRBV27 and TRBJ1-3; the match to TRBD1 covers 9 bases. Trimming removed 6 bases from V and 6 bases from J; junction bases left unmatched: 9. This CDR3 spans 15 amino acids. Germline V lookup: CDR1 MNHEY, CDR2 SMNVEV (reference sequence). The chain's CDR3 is CASSPGWTGENTIYF. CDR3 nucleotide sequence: TGTGCCAGCAGCCCTGGTTGGACAGGGGAAAACACCATATATTTT.

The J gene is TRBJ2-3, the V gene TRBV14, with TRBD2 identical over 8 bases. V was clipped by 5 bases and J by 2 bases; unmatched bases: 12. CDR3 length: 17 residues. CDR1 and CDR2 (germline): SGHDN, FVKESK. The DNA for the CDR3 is TGTGCCAGCAGCAAACGCCCCCTACTAGCGGCCACAGATACGCAGTATTTT. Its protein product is CASSKRPLLAATDTQYF.

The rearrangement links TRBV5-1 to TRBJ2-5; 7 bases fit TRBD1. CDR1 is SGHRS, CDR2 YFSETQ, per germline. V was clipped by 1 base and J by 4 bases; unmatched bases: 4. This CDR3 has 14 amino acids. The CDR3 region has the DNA TGCGCCAGCAGCTTGAGACAGGGAGTAGAGACCCAGTACTTC. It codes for CASSLRQGVETQYF.

CDR3 DNA: TGTGCCAGCAGTGTAACCCACGGGACCTACGAGCAGTACTTC. This sequence encodes CASSVTHGTYEQYF. The rearrangement joins TRBV28 to TRBJ2-7; perhaps TRBD2 as D (5 bases). The CDR3 consists of 14 residues. CDR1 and CDR2 (germline): MDHEN, SYDVKM. V was clipped by 5 bases and J by 2 bases, with 13 bases between them.

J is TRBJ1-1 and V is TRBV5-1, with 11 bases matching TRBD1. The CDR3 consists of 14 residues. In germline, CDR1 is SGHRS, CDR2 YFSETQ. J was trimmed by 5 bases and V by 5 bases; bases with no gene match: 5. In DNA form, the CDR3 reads TGCGCCAGCAGTAAGGACAGGGGGCCTACTGAAGCTTTCTTT. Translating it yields CASSKDRGPTEAFF.

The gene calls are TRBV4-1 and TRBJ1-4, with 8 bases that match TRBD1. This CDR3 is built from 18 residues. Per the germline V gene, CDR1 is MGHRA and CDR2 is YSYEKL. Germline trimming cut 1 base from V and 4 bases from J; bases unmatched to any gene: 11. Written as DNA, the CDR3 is TGCGCCAGCAGCCAAGTTGGACAGGGAAACGGGGGTAATGAAAAACTGTTTTTT. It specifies CASSQVGQGNGGNEKLFF.

In nucleotides, the CDR3 is TGTGCCAGCAGTTTATTACCCCTATCGGCGGGCTATGGCTACACCTTC. It specifies CASSLLPLSAGYGYTF. The chain joins TRBV27 to TRBJ1-2; D not certain. The germline V and J ends were trimmed by 1 base and 4 bases, with 16 bases remaining between them. This CDR3 is 16 amino acids long. Germline V CDR1 and CDR2: MNHEY, SMNVEV (reference sequence).

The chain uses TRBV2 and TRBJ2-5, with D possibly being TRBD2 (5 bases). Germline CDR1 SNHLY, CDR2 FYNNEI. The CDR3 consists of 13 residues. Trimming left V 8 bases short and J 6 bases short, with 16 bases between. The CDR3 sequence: CASVLTRGKTQYF. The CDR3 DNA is TGTGCCAGCGTTTTAACCAGAGGGAAGACCCAGTACTTC. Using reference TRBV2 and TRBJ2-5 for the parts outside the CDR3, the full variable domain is EPEVTQTPSHQVTQMGQEVILRCVPISNHLYFYWYRQILGQKVEFLVSFYNNEISEKSEIFDDQFSVERPDGSNFTLKIRSTKLEDSAMYFCASVLTRGKTQYFGPGTRLLVL.

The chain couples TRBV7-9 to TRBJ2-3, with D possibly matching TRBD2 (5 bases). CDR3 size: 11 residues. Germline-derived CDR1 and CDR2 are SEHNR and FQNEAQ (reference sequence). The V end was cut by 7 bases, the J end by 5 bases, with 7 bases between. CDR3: CASTGLDTQYF. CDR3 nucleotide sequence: TGTGCCAGCACCGGACTAGATACGCAGTATTTT.

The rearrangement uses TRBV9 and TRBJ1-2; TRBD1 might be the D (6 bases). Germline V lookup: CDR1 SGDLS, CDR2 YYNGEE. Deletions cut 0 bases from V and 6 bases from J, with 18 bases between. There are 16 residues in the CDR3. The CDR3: CASSVGTPRGADGYTF. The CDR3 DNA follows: TGTGCCAGCAGCGTAGGAACCCCCCGGGGGGCGGATGGCTACACCTTC.